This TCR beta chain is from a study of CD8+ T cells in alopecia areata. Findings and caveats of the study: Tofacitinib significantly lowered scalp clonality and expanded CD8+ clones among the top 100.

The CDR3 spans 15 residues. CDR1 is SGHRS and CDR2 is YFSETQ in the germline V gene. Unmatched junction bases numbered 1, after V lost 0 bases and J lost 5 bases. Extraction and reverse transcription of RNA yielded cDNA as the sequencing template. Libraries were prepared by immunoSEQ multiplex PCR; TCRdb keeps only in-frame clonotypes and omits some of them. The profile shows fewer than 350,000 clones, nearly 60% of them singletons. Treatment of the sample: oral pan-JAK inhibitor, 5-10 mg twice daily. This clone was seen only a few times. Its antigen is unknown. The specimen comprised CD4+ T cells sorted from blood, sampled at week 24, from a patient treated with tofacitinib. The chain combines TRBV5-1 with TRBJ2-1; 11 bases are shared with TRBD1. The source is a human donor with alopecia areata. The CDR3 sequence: CASSLGTGGHNEQFF. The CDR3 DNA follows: TGCGCCAGCAGCTTGGGGACAGGGGGCCACAATGAGCAGTTCTTC.